In its sample, the clone carrying this T cell receptor (beta chain) was seen many times. The CDR3 consists of 16 residues. V lost 4 bases to trimming and J lost 4 bases, with 19 bases between them. The germline CDR1 and CDR2 sequences are SGHRS and YFSETQ. The record originates from a study of T cells in Graves' hyperthyroidism and ophthalmopathy. Amplification of TCR beta CDR3 regions was performed using RNA transcripts as template. First-round RT-PCR targeting the TCR CDR3 was performed with the HTBI primer set. MiXCR, applied by TCRdb to the multiplex PCR reads, yields one record per CDR3 protein. The table shows around 350,000 distinct CDR3 sequences, with approximately 16% occurring only once.

The specimen sequenced was blood. This TCR was recovered from a woman aged 60-70 years with Graves' ophthalmopathy. This rearrangement joins TRBV5-1 to TRBJ2-3, with a possible D match to TRBD2 (7 bases). Here the CDR3 DNA reads TGCGCCAGCAGCGCTTTCGGGGGGCAAGTCGCAGATACGCAGTATTTT. It translates to CASSAFGGQVADTQYF.